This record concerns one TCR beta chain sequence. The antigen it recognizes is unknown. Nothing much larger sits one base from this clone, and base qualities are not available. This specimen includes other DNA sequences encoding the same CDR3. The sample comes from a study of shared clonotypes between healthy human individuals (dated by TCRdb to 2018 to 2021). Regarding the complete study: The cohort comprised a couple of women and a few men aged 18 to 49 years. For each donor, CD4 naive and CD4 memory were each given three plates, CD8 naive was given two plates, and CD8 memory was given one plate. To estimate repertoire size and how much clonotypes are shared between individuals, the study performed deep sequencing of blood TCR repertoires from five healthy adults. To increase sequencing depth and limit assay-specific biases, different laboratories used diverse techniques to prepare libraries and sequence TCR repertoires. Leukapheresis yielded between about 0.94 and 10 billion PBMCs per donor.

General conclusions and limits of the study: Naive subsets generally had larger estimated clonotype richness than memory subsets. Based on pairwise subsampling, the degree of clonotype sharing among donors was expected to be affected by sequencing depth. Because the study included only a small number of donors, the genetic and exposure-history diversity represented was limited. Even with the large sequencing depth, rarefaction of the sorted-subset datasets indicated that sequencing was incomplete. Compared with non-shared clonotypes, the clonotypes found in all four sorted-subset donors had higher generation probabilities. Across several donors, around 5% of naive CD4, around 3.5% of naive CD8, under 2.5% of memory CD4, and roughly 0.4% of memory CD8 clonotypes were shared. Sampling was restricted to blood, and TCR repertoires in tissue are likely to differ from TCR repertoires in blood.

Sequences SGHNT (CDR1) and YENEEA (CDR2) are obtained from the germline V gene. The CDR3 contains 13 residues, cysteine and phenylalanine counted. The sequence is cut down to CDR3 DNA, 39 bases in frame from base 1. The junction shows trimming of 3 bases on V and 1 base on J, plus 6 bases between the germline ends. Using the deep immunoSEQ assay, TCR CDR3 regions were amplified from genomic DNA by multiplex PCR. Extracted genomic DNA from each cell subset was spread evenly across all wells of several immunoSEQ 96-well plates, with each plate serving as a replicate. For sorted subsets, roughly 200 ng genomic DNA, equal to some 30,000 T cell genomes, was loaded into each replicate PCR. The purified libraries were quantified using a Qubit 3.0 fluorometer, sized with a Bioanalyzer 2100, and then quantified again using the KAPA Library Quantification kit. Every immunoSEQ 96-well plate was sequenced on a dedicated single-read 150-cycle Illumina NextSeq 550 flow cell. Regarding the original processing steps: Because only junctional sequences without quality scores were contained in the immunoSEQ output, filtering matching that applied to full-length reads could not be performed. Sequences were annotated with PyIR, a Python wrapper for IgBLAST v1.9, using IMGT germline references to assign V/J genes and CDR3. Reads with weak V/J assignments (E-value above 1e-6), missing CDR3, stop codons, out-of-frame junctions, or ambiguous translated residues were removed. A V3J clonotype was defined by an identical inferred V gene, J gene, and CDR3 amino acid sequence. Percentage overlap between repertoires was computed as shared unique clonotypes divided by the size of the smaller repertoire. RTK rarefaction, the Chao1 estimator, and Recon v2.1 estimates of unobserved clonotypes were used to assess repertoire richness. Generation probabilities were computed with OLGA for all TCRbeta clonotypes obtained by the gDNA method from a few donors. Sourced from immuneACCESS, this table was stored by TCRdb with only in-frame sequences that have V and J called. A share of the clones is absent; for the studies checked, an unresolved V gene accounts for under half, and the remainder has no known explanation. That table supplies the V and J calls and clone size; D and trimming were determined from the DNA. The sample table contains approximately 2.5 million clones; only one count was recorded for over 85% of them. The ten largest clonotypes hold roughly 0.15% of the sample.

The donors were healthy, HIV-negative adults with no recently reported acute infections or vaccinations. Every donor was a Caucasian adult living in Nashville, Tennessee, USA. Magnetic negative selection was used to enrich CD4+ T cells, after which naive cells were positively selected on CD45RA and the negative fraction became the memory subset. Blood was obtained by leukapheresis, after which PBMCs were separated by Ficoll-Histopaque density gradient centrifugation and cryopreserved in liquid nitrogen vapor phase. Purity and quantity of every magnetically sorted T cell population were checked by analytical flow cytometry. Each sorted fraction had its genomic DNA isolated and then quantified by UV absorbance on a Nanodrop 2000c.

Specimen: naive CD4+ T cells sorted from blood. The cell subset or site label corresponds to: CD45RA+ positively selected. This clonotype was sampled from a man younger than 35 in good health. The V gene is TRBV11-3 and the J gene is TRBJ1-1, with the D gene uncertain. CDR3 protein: CASSFGKNTEAFF. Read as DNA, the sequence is TGTGCCAGCAGCTTTGGTAAGAACACTGAAGCTTTCTTT.